The clone carrying this T cell receptor (beta chain) has at least ten counts. CDR3 length equals 14 residues. Germline V gene sequence: CDR1 SGHRS, CDR2 YFSETQ. V was clipped by 0 bases and J by 0 bases, with 5 bases between them. TCRdb re-analysed the RT-PCR reads in MiXCR, keeping a single row per CDR3 protein. The sample lists almost 700,000 distinct CDR3 sequences; over 12% were seen once. This clonotype was obtained from a female donor in good health, serving as a healthy control. The chain has TRBV5-1 and TRBJ2-3; D call uncertain. Sequencing used memory CD4+ T cells from blood. CDR3 sequence: CASSLGSSTDTQYF. Written as DNA, the CDR3 is TGCGCCAGCAGCTTGGGTAGTAGCACAGATACGCAGTATTTT. The complete variable domain, with remaining parts taken from reference TRBV5-1 and TRBJ2-3, reads KAGVTQTPRYLIKTRGQQVTLSCSPISGHRSVSWYQQTPGQGLQFLFEYFSETQRNKGNFPGRFSGRQFSNSRSEMNVSTLELGDSALYLCASSLGSSTDTQYFGPGTRLTVL.